This T cell receptor (beta chain) is drawn from a study of shared clonotypes between healthy human individuals (dated by TCRdb to 2020 to 2022). Describing the broader study: Three men and two women, aged 18 to 49 years, made up the cohort. Blood TCR repertoires of five healthy adults were deeply sequenced to estimate repertoire size and the extent of clonotype sharing between individuals. For each donor, three plates each were used for CD4 naive and CD4 memory, two plates were used for CD8 naive, and one plate was used for CD8 memory. Different laboratories and diverse techniques were used to prepare libraries and sequence TCR repertoires, to increase sequencing depth and limit assay-specific biases. Each donor's leukapheresis produced roughly between about 0.8 and 10 billion PBMCs.

Relative to germline, V is 3 bases shorter and J is 5 bases shorter, with 10 bases between their ends. For CDR1 and CDR2, the germline V gene lists KGHSH and LQKENI. Including cysteine and phenylalanine, the CDR3 has 13 amino acids. Of the read, only the CDR3 DNA is kept; its 39 bases are in frame from base 1. Overall results and qualifications from the work: Clonotypes shared by all four sorted-subset donors showed higher generation probabilities than non-shared clonotypes. Across a handful of donors, roughly 5% of naive CD4, approximately 3.6% of naive CD8, 2% to 2.5% of memory CD4, and under 0.45% of memory CD8 clonotypes were shared. Sampling was restricted to blood, and TCR repertoires in tissue are likely to differ from TCR repertoires in blood. Incomplete sequencing was indicated by rarefaction of sorted-subset datasets, despite the large sequencing depth. Because the study included only a small number of donors, the genetic and exposure-history diversity represented was limited. Larger estimated clonotype richness was generally found for naive subsets than for memory subsets. Pairwise subsampling led to the expectation that sequencing depth would affect the degree of clonotype sharing among donors.

Using the deep immunoSEQ assay, TCR CDR3 regions were amplified from genomic DNA by multiplex PCR. Extracted genomic DNA from each cell subset was spread evenly across all wells of several immunoSEQ 96-well plates, with each plate serving as a replicate. For sorted subsets, each replicate PCR was loaded with approximately 0.2 ug genomic DNA, equivalent to 25,000 to 35,000 T cell genomes. Purified libraries were measured with a Qubit 3.0 fluorometer, size-checked on a Bioanalyzer 2100, and measured again with the KAPA Library Quantification kit. Each immunoSEQ 96-well plate was sequenced on its own single-read 150-cycle Illumina NextSeq 550 flow cell. The paper's processing steps were these. Because the immunoSEQ output included only junctional sequences and no quality scores, the filtering could not be the same as the filtering used for full-length reads. To assign V/J genes and CDR3, sequences were annotated using PyIR, a Python wrapper for IgBLAST v1.9, with IMGT germline references. Reads were filtered out if the reads had weak V/J assignments (E-value above 1e-6), no CDR3, stop codons, out-of-frame junctions, or ambiguous translated residues. V3J clonotypes were defined as sequences sharing the same inferred V gene, J gene, and CDR3 amino acid sequence. Percentage overlap between repertoires was calculated by dividing the number of shared unique clonotypes by the size of the smaller repertoire. Repertoire richness was assessed with RTK rarefaction, the Chao1 estimator, and Recon v2.1 estimates of unobserved clonotypes. Generation probabilities were computed with OLGA for all TCRbeta clonotypes obtained by the gDNA method from a handful of donors. TCRdb limited this immuneACCESS table to in-frame rearrangements with V and J called. A share of clones is missing; checked studies link under half to unresolved V genes, and the rest is unexplained. The V and J calls and clone size were taken over from that table, and D and trimming were inferred from the DNA. The sample table contains about 980,000 clones; only one count was recorded for 60% to 85% of them. The ten largest clones add up to roughly 1.5% of the sample.

As regards this clone: Its binding antigen is unknown. Qualities for individual bases were not recorded, and no much larger clone is one base off.

Donors were healthy HIV-negative adults with no recently reported acute infections or vaccinations. Every donor was a Caucasian adult living in Nashville, Tennessee, USA. CD4+ T cells were enriched by magnetic negative selection, after which naive cells were positively selected on CD45RA and the negative fraction was taken as the memory subset. Blood was collected by leukapheresis, and PBMCs were isolated by Ficoll-Histopaque density gradient centrifugation and then cryopreserved in liquid nitrogen vapor phase. Analytical flow cytometry was used to check the purity and quantity of each magnetically sorted T cell population. Genomic DNA was isolated from each sorted fraction and quantified by UV absorbance on a Nanodrop 2000c.

The sample consisted of memory CD4+ T cells sorted from blood. Explained via the paper, the cell subset or site label denotes: CD45RA-negative fraction. The rearranged chain carries TRBV18 and TRBJ2-5; the D segment cannot be called with confidence. This clonotype was obtained from a man younger than 30 in good health. The base sequence is TGTGCCAGCTCACCCGGTTATCGTGAGACCCAGTACTTC. The encoded protein is CASSPGYRETQYF.